A single sample is the source of the 31 T cell receptor beta chains below, sequenced in a study of CD8 T cells in Susac syndrome. With random hexamers, reverse transcription was performed on about 0.5 to 1 ug of RNA. MiXCR, run by TCRdb on the immunoSEQ multiplex PCR reads, gives a single entry per CDR3 protein. The sample carries 160,000 or so distinct CDR3 sequences, under 95% recorded once. Specimen: CD4+ T cells from PBMCs. These receptors were taken from a human donor in good health.

This sequence joins TRBV2 and TRBJ2-4; D is perhaps TRBD2 (5 bases). Between the trimmed V and J ends, which lost 6 bases and 0 bases, there was a span of 9 bases. Looked up from germline, CDR1 is SNHLY and CDR2 is FYNNEI. CDR3 size: 14 residues. This CDR3 reads CASRRTVAKNIQYF. The DNA for the CDR3 is TGTGCCAGCAGGCGGACTGTAGCCAAAAACATTCAGTACTTC. The entire variable domain, with the rest obtained from reference TRBV2 and TRBJ2-4, is as follows: EPEVTQTPSHQVTQMGQEVILRCVPISNHLYFYWYRQILGQKVEFLVSFYNNEISEKSEIFDDQFSVERPDGSNFTLKIRSTKLEDSAMYFCASRRTVAKNIQYFGAGTRLSVL.

This chain links TRBV18 with TRBJ2-1, with 7 bases aligning to TRBD1. Germline V gene sequence: CDR1 KGHSH, CDR2 LQKENI. The V gene end was trimmed by 3 bases and the J gene end by 4 bases; junction bases not matched to a gene: 3. CDR3 length: 14 residues. The CDR3 DNA is TGTGCCAGCTCACCGGACAGGAGGTACAATGAGCAGTTCTTC. This encodes CASSPDRRYNEQFF.

The chain combines TRBV6-6 with TRBJ2-5; the match to TRBD2 covers 8 bases. The CDR3 sequence is 15 residues long. Per germline, CDR1 MNHNY and CDR2 SVGAGI (reference sequence). Trimming cost V 5 bases and J 3 bases; bases outside gene matches: 8. DNA of the CDR3: TGTGCCAGCAGTGACGGGGGGGCCGGGAAAGAGACCCAGTACTTC. As protein: CASSDGGAGKETQYF.

V and J are TRBV27 and TRBJ1-6; 9 positions match TRBD1. The CDR3 has 13 amino acids. V shed 10 bases, J shed 8 bases, and the junction held 6 bases outside the gene matches. Germline values: CDR1 MNHEY, CDR2 SMNVEV (reference sequence). The CDR3 region is CATRDRVYSPLHF. Written as DNA, the CDR3 is TGTGCCACTCGGGACAGGGTTTATTCACCCCTCCACTTT.

The rearrangement links TRBV29-1 to TRBJ2-5; D gene unclear. Trimming removed 3 bases at V and 0 bases at J, with 14 bases between. Germline CDR1 and CDR2: SQVTM and ANQGSEA. This CDR3 is built from 15 residues. CDR3 nucleotides: TGCAGCGTTGAGGTGCCGTGGCAGGACCAAGAGACCCAGTACTTC. Translation gives CSVEVPWQDQETQYF.

The rearrangement joins TRBV20-1 to TRBJ2-1; D is perhaps TRBD2 (7 bases). Between the trimmed V and J ends, which lost 7 bases and 7 bases, there was a span of 17 bases. Germline V gene sequence: CDR1 DFQATT, CDR2 SNEGSKA (reference sequence). The CDR3 runs 13 residues. The CDR3 here is CSVSAGAGNEQFF. CDR3 bases: TGCAGTGTGTCGGCGGGGGCAGGGAATGAGCAGTTCTTC.

V usage is TRBV5-1 and J usage is TRBJ2-2, with 13 positions matching TRBD2. This CDR3 region has 17 residues. V was pared by 7 bases and J by 1 base, with 7 bases of the junction left unmatched. Looked up from germline, CDR1 is SGHRS and CDR2 is YFSETQ. The DNA of the CDR3 is TGCGCCAGCTCGGGGACTAGCGGGAACTTGAACACCGGGGAGCTGTTTTTT. It yields the protein CASSGTSGNLNTGELFF. Full variable domain (outside the CDR3, taken from reference TRBV5-1 and TRBJ2-2): KAGVTQTPRYLIKTRGQQVTLSCSPISGHRSVSWYQQTPGQGLQFLFEYFSETQRNKGNFPGRFSGRQFSNSRSEMNVSTLELGDSALYLCASSGTSGNLNTGELFFGEGSRLTVL.

The V and J genes are TRBV6-1 and TRBJ2-3, with D perhaps assigned TRBD1 or TRBD2 (5 bases each). The CDR3 has 15 amino acids. The germline gives CDR1 MNHNS, CDR2 SASEGT. V was cut by 2 bases and J by 5 bases, with 14 bases left in between. The DNA for the CDR3 is TGTGCCAGCAGTGAACGGTACGGGGCGCGAGATACGCAGTATTTT. It yields the protein CASSERYGARDTQYF.

This clonotype was counted only a few times. The V call is TRBV7-2, the J call TRBJ1-2; D is possibly TRBD1 (5 bases). V lost 5 bases and J lost 6, with 10 bases in between. The CDR3 loop spans 12 amino acids. From germline, CDR1 is SGHTA and CDR2 FQGNSA. CDR3 protein: CASSPGGNGYTF. The CDR3 nucleotides read TGTGCCAGCAGCCCCGGGGGAAATGGCTACACCTTC.

The chain recombines TRBV29-1 with TRBJ2-5, with D tentatively TRBD1 or TRBD2 (5 bases each). CDR1 SQVTM and CDR2 ANQGSEA come from the germline V gene. Trimming left V 5 bases short and J 4 bases short, with 14 bases between. The CDR3 contains 13 residues. The CDR3 nucleotides are TGCAGCGTTTCCCTAGGGACCCCAGAGACCCAGTACTTC. This sequence encodes CSVSLGTPETQYF.

In DNA form, the CDR3 reads TGTGCCAGTAGTACACATAGCGGGACCTACGAGCAGTACTTC. The encoded protein is CASSTHSGTYEQYF. This chain connects TRBV19 to TRBJ2-7; 8 bases fit TRBD2. With 4 bases clipped from V and 2 bases from J, the junction kept 4 bases outside the gene matches. The germline V gene encodes CDR1 LNHDA and CDR2 SQIVND (reference sequence). The CDR3 covers 14 residues.

The chain employs TRBV10-3 and TRBJ2-2; 10 bases align to TRBD1. This CDR3 comprises 13 residues. The junction had 2 bases not matched to a gene; V was cut back by 7 bases and J by 6 bases. Germline assignment: CDR1 ENHRY and CDR2 SYGVKD. CDR3 sequence: CAITGQGSGELFF. Written as DNA, the CDR3 is TGTGCCATCACGGGACAGGGGTCCGGGGAGCTGTTTTTT.

The chain combines TRBV30 with TRBJ1-1; the D gene is possibly TRBD1 (5 bases). Looked up from germline, CDR1 is GTSNPN and CDR2 is SVGIG (reference sequence). Trimming shortened V by 2 bases and J by 3 bases, and 10 bases separated the two germline ends. This CDR3 comprises 13 residues. Here the CDR3 DNA reads TGTGCCTGGAGTCCAGGGTCAGACACTGAAGCTTTCTTT. This translates into CAWSPGSDTEAFF.

The rearrangement uses TRBV3-1 and TRBJ2-7, with 12 positions matching TRBD2. The trim removed 1 base at V and 4 bases at J, leaving 2 bases unmatched. In germline, CDR1 is LGHDT, CDR2 YNNKEL (reference sequence). The CDR3 spans 15 residues. The DNA for the CDR3 is TGTGCCAGCAGCCAAGGACTAGCGGGGGCGTACGAGCAGTACTTC. Its protein is CASSQGLAGAYEQYF.

The V and J genes are TRBV6-4 and TRBJ2-2, with D perhaps assigned TRBD1 or TRBD2 (6 bases each). V lost 3 bases and J 6 bases, leaving 11 bases between the germline ends. This CDR3 contains 14 residues. Germline V gives CDR1 MRHNA, CDR2 SNTAGT. CDR3 DNA sequence: TGTGCCAGCAGTGAGGGGGGCGCTGCCGGGGAGCTGTTTTTT. This sequence encodes CASSEGGAAGELFF.

V and J are TRBV3-1 and TRBJ2-3; D unresolved. The CDR3 has 16 residues. The germline V and J ends were trimmed by 2 bases and 0 bases, with 12 bases remaining between them. CDR1 and CDR2 from the germline V gene are LGHDT and YNNKEL (reference sequence). The CDR3 loop is CASSQHTVSSTDTQYF. In DNA, the CDR3 is TGTGCCAGCAGCCAACACACGGTTTCTAGCACAGATACGCAGTATTTT.

This clonotype was counted a few times. J is TRBJ2-6 and V is TRBV10-3; the match to TRBD1 covers 9 bases. Looked up from germline, CDR1 is ENHRY and CDR2 is SYGVKD. The CDR3 contains 16 residues. J gave up 3 bases and V 6 bases, and 6 bases lay outside the gene matches. For the CDR3, the DNA is TGTGCCATCAGCACAGGGGGCGCGGGTGGGGCCAACGTCCTGACTTTC. Protein: CAISTGGAGGANVLTF.

The chain joins TRBV2 to TRBJ1-2; D may be TRBD1 (5 bases). The germline CDR1 and CDR2 sequences are SNHLY and FYNNEI. V dropped 2 bases and J dropped 3 bases, with 16 bases sitting between them. The CDR3 runs to 16 residues. CDR3 bases: TGTGCCAGCAGTGAATTTGGAGGGGCGGGAGACTATGGCTACACCTTC. Translation gives CASSEFGGAGDYGYTF. The whole variable domain, remainder taken from reference TRBV2 and TRBJ1-2, is EPEVTQTPSHQVTQMGQEVILRCVPISNHLYFYWYRQILGQKVEFLVSFYNNEISEKSEIFDDQFSVERPDGSNFTLKIRSTKLEDSAMYFCASSEFGGAGDYGYTFGSGTRLTVV.

The sample holds a few counts of this clonotype. The chain has TRBV4-3 and TRBJ2-6; 7 bases map to TRBD1. The CDR3 is made up of 17 amino acids. Germline V gives CDR1 LGHNA, CDR2 YSLEER. The V and J ends lost 0 bases and 4 bases, in that order; junction bases with no gene match: 6. DNA of the CDR3: TGCGCCAGCAGCCAAGATAGGGACAGCTCCGGGGCCAACGTCCTGACTTTC. Translated, it gives CASSQDRDSSGANVLTF.

The genes are TRBV20-1 and TRBJ1-4, with no clear D. CDR3 length equals 11 residues. CDR1 is DFQATT and CDR2 is SNEGSKA in the germline V gene (reference sequence). The V gene lost 8 bases and the J gene lost 0 bases, with 4 bases spanning the gap. DNA of the CDR3: TGCAGTACTCCAACTAATGAAAAACTGTTTTTT. Amino acid sequence: CSTPTNEKLFF.

This clonotype was found a few times. The V and J genes are TRBV19 and TRBJ2-6; D is perhaps TRBD2 (5 bases). Trimming took 8 bases from V and 0 from J, leaving 8 bases between them. Germline CDR1 is LNHDA and CDR2 is SQIVND (reference sequence). The CDR3 has 14 amino acids. The CDR3 DNA reads as TGTGCCAGTCGAGGGTCCTCTGGGGCCAACGTCCTGACTTTC. The encoded protein is CASRGSSGANVLTF.

The genes are TRBV20-1 and TRBJ2-4, with D perhaps assigned TRBD1 or TRBD2 (5 bases each). There are 11 residues in the CDR3. Germline V lookup: CDR1 DFQATT, CDR2 SNEGSKA (reference sequence). The V and J ends lost 2 bases and 7 bases respectively, with 6 bases between them. CDR3 DNA: TGCAGTGCTAGATGGGGGAACATTCAGTACTTC. It codes for CSARWGNIQYF.

The rearrangement uses TRBV20-1 and TRBJ1-1; no clear D gene. CDR1 DFQATT and CDR2 SNEGSKA come from the germline V gene (reference sequence). V was pared by 5 bases and J by 4 bases, with 17 bases between. This CDR3 contains 14 residues. The CDR3 loop is CSAGPGPRATEAFF. DNA of the CDR3: TGCAGTGCTGGGCCGGGCCCTCGAGCCACTGAAGCTTTCTTT.

This clonotype was seen only a few times. The chain recombines TRBV12-3 or TRBV12-4 with TRBJ2-5, with 7 bases identical to TRBD2. The CDR3 contains 13 residues. Trimming took 5 bases from V and 4 from J; bases not matched to a gene: 4. As DNA, the CDR3 is TGTGCCAGCAGTACCTTAGCGGGAGAGACCCAGTACTTC. This gives the protein CASSTLAGETQYF.

The V call is TRBV20-1, the J call TRBJ1-3; D gene unclear. The germline V gene encodes CDR1 DFQATT and CDR2 SNEGSKA (reference sequence). The CDR3 is 15 amino acids. The V gene lost 0 bases and the J gene lost 0 bases, with 9 bases spanning the gap. CDR3 in amino acids: CSARDGEGSGNTIYF. DNA of the CDR3: TGCAGTGCTAGAGATGGGGAGGGCTCTGGAAACACCATATATTTT.

The CDR3 sequence: CASSLFQGLTYEQYF. The CDR3, as DNA: TGTGCCAGCAGTTTATTTCAGGGGTTAACCTACGAGCAGTACTTC. The gene calls are TRBV12-3 or TRBV12-4 and TRBJ2-7, with D perhaps matching TRBD1 (6 bases). V lost 2 bases and J lost 2, with 13 bases in between. This CDR3 has 15 residues.

This chain connects TRBV6-4 to TRBJ2-5; TRBD2 is a possible D gene (6 bases). Germline values: CDR1 MRHNA, CDR2 SNTAGT. The CDR3 contains 13 residues. Trimming took off 4 bases at V and 2 bases at J, with 8 bases between the two ends. Here the CDR3 DNA reads TGTGCCAGCAGTGCTAGCGCACAAGAGACCCAGTACTTC. Amino acid sequence: CASSASAQETQYF.

This chain uses TRBV28 with TRBJ1-1; the D is unclear. Germline loops: CDR1 MDHEN, CDR2 SYDVKM. V lost 1 base, J lost 0 bases, and 9 bases lay in between. This CDR3 comprises 15 residues. The CDR3 reads CASSLSDRLNTEAFF. CDR3 nucleotide sequence: TGTGCCAGCAGTTTATCGGACCGATTGAACACTGAAGCTTTCTTT. Full variable domain (remainder filled in from reference TRBV28 and TRBJ1-1): DVKVTQSSRYLVKRTGEKVFLECVQDMDHENMFWYRQDPGLGLRLIYFSYDVKMKEKGDIPEGYSVSREKKERFSLILESASTNQTSMYLCASSLSDRLNTEAFFGQGTRLTVV.

This chain links TRBV3-1 with TRBJ1-1; 9 bases agree with TRBD1. The germline V gene encodes CDR1 LGHDT and CDR2 YNNKEL (reference sequence). This CDR3 region has 14 residues. The V segment lost 4 bases and the J segment 13 bases; nucleotides outside the gene matches: 13. The CDR3 loop is CASSRIQGAKVVFF. As DNA, the CDR3 is TGTGCCAGCAGCCGCATACAGGGGGCTAAAGTAGTTTTCTTT. The full variable domain, its missing parts supplied by reference TRBV3-1 and TRBJ1-1, is DTAVSQTPKYLVTQMGNDKSIKCEQNLGHDTMYWYKQDSKKFLKIMFSYNNKELIINETVPNRFSPKSPDKAHLNLHINSLELGDSAVYFCASSRIQGAKVVFFGQGTRLTVV.

This clonotype was recorded only once. The genes are TRBV2 and TRBJ2-6, with D perhaps matching TRBD2 (5 bases). The CDR3 has 15 residues. Trimming pared 5 bases from V and 4 bases from J, leaving 12 bases between. Germline CDR1 reads SNHLY; CDR2 reads FYNNEI. The CDR3 nucleotides are TGTGCCAGCAGTAATAAAGGGAGAGGGGCCAACGTCCTGACTTTC. Protein: CASSNKGRGANVLTF.

V and J are TRBV5-1 and TRBJ1-2; D remains unclear. The CDR3 extends over 14 amino acids. Germline CDR1 is SGHRS and CDR2 is YFSETQ. The V end lost 0 bases, the J end lost 7 bases, and 13 bases lay between the germline ends. CDR3 sequence: CASSLAQSLGGYTF. CDR3 DNA: TGCGCCAGCAGCTTGGCCCAAAGCCTGGGTGGCTACACCTTC.